This T cell receptor beta chain was captured in a study of blood T cell repertoires in COVID-19. On the study more broadly: Material from acute and convalescent COVID-19 was sourced from the United States, Italy and Spain. PBMCs, B-cell-depleted T cells, or T cells were the source of the cDNA or gDNA that made up the material.

TCRdb's copy holds only in-frame clones and misses some; the assay was immunoSEQ multiplex PCR. The sample holds more than 100,000 clones, just over 85% seen once. This CDR3 comprises 17 residues. The genes are TRBV21-1 and TRBJ2-1; TRBD1 is taken as the D call from the table, unchecked against the DNA. TRBV21-1 is a pseudogene. This receptor was taken from a human donor in a cohort sampled during active COVID-19. Sequenced material: peripheral blood. This CDR3 reads CASSKGWGDAGINEQFF. The CDR3 DNA reads TGTGCCAGCAGCAAAGGCTGGGGCGACGCCGGCATCAATGAGCAGTTCTTC.